The clone carrying this T cell receptor (beta chain) was observed a few times. An end of the junction does not agree with germline; a read error may underlie this. Four PCR rounds used nested alpha and beta constant region primers plus the SP2 primer. Each CDR3 protein is one row after TCRdb ran MiXCR on the UMI-ligation and nested PCR reads. This sample yields about 37,000 distinct CDR3 sequences, of which approximately 9.9% are seen a single time; about 4% belongs to the top ten. Indicated treatment: skin biopsy from PPD injection site in Mantoux-positive individual. TCR cDNA received a 3' ligated oligonucleotide that carried a UMI. This record comes from a study of naive and memory T cell subsets. The germline gives CDR1 SEHNR, CDR2 FQNEAQ (reference sequence). The CDR3 sequence is 17 residues long.

The chain uses TRBV7-9 and TRBJ1-2; D unclear. This clonotype was sampled from an adult in good health. This material consisted of skin, taken from a tuberculin skin test site. In DNA form, the CDR3 reads TGTGCCAGCAGCTTAATGGCTCCCACTTCAACCCCTTATGGCGACACCTTC. Translating it yields CASSLMAPTSTPYGDTF. Full variable domain (outside the CDR3, taken from reference TRBV7-9 and TRBJ1-2): DTGVSQNPRHKITKRGQNVTFRCDPISEHNRLYWYRQTLGQGPEFLTYFQNEAQLEKSRLLSDRFSAERPKGSFSTLEIQRTEQGDSAMYLCASSLMAPTSTPYGDTFGSGTRLTVV.